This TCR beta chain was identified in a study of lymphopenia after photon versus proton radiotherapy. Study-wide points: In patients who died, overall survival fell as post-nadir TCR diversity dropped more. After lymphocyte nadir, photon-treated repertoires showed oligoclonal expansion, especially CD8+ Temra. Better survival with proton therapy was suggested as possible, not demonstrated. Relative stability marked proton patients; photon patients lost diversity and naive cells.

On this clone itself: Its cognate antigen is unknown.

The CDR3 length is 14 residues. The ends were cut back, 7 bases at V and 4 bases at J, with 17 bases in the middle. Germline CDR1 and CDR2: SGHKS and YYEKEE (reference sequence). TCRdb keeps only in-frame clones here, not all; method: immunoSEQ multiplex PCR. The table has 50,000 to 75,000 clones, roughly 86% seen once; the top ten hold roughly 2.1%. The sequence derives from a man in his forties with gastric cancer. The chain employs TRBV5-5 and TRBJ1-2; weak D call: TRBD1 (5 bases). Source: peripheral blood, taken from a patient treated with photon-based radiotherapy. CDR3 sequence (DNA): TGTGCCAGCCAAGTCTTTGCGGGGGGCTATGGCTACACCTTC. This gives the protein CASQVFAGGYGYTF.